Sequencing of this TCR beta chain was carried out in a study of T cells expressing NK-cell markers. Study at large: Sorted T-cell subsets CD3+CD56+NKG2C+, CD3+CD56+NKG2C- and CD3+CD56-NKG2C+ were TCR beta-sequenced.

Notes on the study in general: Top CD8+ clonotypes included the dominant CD3+CD56+NKG2C+ clonotypes in several donors.

Germline CDR1 is LNHNV and CDR2 is YYDKDF (reference sequence). The CDR3 length is 17 residues. Remarks on this clonotype: Its antigen remains unknown.

No DNA is given; TCRdb re-called the 5' RACE reads and lists each CDR3 protein once. In all, the sample yields some 150,000 distinct CDR3 sequences. Sequenced input: blood T cells: a sorted CD56 or NKG2C T cell subset, CD4+ or CD8+ T cells, or bulk PBMC T cells (not recorded which). The receptor's source is a man younger than 30 in good health. This rearrangement joins TRBV15 to TRBJ2-1; TCRdb reports TRBD2, a call that lacks DNA to check it against. The CDR3 is CATSGLAGGDWYNEQFF.